This T cell receptor beta chain comes out of a study of T cells in lung cancer brain metastases. Study summary: Among the roughly 21 patients, seventeen reported tobacco use, median around 40 pack-years.

The study, taken as a whole, reports: Fragmented FFPE DNA may have left the infiltrating repertoire incompletely captured. Effects of preoperative corticosteroids on T cell infiltration in brain metastases could not be controlled.

The protocol was immunoSEQ multiplex PCR, while the TCRdb copy is restricted to in-frame clones and leaves out a portion. The data contain thousands of clones, roughly 91% of them singletons. This clone has more than one count but fewer than ten. Its antigen remains unidentified. CDR3 length: 14 amino acids. V gave up 0 bases and J gave up 6 bases, with 13 bases separating them. The germline gives CDR1 SGHRS, CDR2 YFSETQ. Sample: tumor tissue from the primary lung tumor. The TCR was taken from a woman aged 25 to 39 with non-small cell lung cancer. The chain employs TRBV5-1 and TRBJ2-7; D is perhaps TRBD2 (6 bases). CDR3 bases: TGCGCCAGCAGCTTGGCCGCGGGACTGCGCGAGCAGTACTTC. The encoded protein is CASSLAAGLREQYF.